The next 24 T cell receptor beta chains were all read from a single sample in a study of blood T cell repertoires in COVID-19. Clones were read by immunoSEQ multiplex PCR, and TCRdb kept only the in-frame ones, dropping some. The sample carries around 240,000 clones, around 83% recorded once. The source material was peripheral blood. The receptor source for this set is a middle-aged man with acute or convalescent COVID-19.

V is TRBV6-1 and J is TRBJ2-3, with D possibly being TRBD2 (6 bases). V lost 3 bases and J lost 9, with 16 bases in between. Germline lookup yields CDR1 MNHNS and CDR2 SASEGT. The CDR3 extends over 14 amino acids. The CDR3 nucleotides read TGTGCCAGCAGTGAGTTGGGGGGATCGGGGACGCAGTATTTT. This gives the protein CASSELGGSGTQYF.

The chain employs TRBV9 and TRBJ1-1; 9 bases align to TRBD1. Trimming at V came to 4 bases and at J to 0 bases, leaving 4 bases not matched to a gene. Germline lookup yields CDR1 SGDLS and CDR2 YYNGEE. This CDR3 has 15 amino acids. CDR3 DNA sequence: TGTGCCAGCAGCCCGAGGACAGGGGTGAACACTGAAGCTTTCTTT. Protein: CASSPRTGVNTEAFF.

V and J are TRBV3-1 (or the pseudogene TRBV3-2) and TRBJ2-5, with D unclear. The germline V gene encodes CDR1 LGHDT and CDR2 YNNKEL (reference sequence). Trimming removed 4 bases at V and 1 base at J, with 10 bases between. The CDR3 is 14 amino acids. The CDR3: CASSPPPSQETQYF. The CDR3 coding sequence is TGTGCCAGCAGCCCGCCACCCAGCCAAGAGACCCAGTACTTC.

This chain's CDR3 is CASSFGTGSYNEQFF. DNA for the CDR3: TGTGCCAGCAGCTTCGGGACAGGGTCTTACAATGAGCAGTTCTTC. This chain links TRBV11-2 with TRBJ2-1, with TRBD1 identical over 9 bases. The CDR3 covers 15 residues. J gave up 4 bases and V 3 bases, and 4 bases lay outside the gene matches. Germline V gene data show CDR1 as SGHAT and CDR2 as FQNNGV.

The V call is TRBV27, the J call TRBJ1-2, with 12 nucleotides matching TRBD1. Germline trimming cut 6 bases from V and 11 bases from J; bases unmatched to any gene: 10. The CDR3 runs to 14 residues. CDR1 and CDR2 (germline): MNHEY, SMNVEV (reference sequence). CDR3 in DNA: TGTGCCAGCAGACCCTCCGGGACAGGGGGCGAATACACCTTC. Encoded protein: CASRPSGTGGEYTF.

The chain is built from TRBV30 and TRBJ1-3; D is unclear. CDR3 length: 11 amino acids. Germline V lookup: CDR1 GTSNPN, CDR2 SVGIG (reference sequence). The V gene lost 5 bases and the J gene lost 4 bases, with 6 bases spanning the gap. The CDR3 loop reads CAWLIGNTIYF. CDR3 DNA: TGTGCCTGGCTTATCGGAAACACCATATATTTT.

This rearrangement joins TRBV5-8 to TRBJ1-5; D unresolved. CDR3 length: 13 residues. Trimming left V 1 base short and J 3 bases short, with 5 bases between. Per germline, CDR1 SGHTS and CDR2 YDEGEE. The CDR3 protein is CASSLINNQPQHF. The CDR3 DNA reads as TGTGCCAGCAGCTTGATCAACAATCAGCCCCAGCATTTT.

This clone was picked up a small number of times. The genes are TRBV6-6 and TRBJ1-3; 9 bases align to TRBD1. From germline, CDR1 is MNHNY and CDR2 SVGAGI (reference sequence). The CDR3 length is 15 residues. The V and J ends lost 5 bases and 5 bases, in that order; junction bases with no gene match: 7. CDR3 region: CASSRDRVERNTIYF. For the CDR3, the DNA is TGTGCCAGCAGTAGGGACAGGGTCGAGAGAAACACCATATATTTT.

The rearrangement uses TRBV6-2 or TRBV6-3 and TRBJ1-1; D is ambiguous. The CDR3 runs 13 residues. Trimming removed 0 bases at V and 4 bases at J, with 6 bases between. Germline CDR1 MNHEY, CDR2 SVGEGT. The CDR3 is CASSYSLATEAFF. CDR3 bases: TGTGCCAGCAGTTACTCACTAGCCACTGAAGCTTTCTTT.

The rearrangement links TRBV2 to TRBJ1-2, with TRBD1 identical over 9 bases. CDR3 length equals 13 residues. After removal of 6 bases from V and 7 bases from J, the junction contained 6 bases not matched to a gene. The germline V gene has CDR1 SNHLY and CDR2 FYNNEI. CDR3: CASRKGTGSGYTF. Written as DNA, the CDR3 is TGTGCCAGCAGGAAAGGGACAGGGTCTGGCTACACCTTC.

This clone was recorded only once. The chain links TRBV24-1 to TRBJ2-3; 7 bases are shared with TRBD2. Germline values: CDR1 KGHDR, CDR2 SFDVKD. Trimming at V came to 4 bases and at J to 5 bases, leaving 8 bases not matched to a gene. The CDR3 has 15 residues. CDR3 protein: CATSEHGLEVDTQYF. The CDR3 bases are TGTGCCACCAGTGAGCACGGACTAGAGGTAGATACGCAGTATTTT.

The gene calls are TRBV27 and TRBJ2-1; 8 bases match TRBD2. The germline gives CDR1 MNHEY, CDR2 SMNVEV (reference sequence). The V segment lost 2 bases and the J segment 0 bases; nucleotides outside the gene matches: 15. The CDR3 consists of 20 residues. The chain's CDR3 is CASSLRAGGAAFSSYNEQFF. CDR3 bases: TGTGCCAGCAGTTTACGGGCGGGGGGTGCCGCCTTTAGCTCCTACAATGAGCAGTTCTTC.

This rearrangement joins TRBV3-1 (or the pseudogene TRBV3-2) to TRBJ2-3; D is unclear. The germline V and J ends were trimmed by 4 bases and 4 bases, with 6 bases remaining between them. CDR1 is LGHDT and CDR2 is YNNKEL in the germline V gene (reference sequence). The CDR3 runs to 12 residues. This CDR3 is CASSLIPDTQYF. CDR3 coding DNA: TGTGCCAGCAGCCTTATCCCAGATACGCAGTATTTT.

CDR3 loop: CASSQGSGGARETQYF. As DNA, the CDR3 is TGTGCCAGCAGCCAAGGCAGCGGGGGGGCCCGGGAGACCCAGTACTTC. The chain employs TRBV3-1 (or the pseudogene TRBV3-2) and TRBJ2-5, with 10 bases fitting TRBD2. Trimming took 1 base from V and 5 from J; bases not matched to a gene: 7. Germline V gene sequence: CDR1 LGHDT, CDR2 YNNKEL (reference sequence). This CDR3 region has 16 residues.

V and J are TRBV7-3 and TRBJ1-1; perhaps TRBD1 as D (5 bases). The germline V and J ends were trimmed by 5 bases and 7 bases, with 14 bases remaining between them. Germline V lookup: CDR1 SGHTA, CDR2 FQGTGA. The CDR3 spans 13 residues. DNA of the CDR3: TGTGCCAGCAGCCCCGGGACGGGAGATGAAGCTTTCTTT. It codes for CASSPGTGDEAFF.

DNA of the CDR3: TGCAGCGTCCGGGCTGGGGCGGAAAAACTGTTTTTT. The encoded protein is CSVRAGAEKLFF. This rearrangement joins TRBV29-1 to TRBJ1-4, with TRBD1 as a possible D gene (5 bases). Trimming shortened V by 6 bases and J by 8 bases, and 13 bases separated the two germline ends. Germline CDR1 reads SQVTM; CDR2 reads ANQGSEA. This CDR3 has 12 residues.

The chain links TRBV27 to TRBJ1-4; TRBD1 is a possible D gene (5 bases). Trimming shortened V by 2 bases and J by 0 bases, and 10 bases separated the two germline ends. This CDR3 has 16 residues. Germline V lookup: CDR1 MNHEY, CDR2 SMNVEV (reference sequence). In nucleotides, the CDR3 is TGTGCCAGCAGTTTAGTCCGGGGGGCAACTAATGAAAAACTGTTTTTT. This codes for CASSLVRGATNEKLFF.

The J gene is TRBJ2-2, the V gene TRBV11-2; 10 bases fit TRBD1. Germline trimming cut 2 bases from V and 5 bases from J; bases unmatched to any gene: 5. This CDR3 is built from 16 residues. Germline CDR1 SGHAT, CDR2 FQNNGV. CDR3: CASSLLTGGRTGELFF. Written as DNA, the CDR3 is TGTGCCAGCAGCTTACTGACAGGGGGCAGAACCGGGGAGCTGTTTTTT.

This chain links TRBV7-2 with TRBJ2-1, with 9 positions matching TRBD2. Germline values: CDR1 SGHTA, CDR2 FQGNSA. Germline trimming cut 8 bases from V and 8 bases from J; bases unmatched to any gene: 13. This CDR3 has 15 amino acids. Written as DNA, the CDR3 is TGTGCCAGCCATTGGGCGGGGGGGGGTGGCGATGAGCAGTTCTTC. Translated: CASHWAGGGGDEQFF.

The CDR3 loop is CASSPPGGLADTQYF. The CDR3 DNA is TGCGCCAGCAGTCCCCCCGGGGGGCTCGCAGATACGCAGTATTTT. The chain recombines TRBV23-1 with TRBJ2-3; possibly TRBD2 for D (7 bases). TRBV23-1 is an ORF for which the function is uncertain. This CDR3 comprises 15 residues. V was clipped by 4 bases and J by 4 bases, with 15 bases between them.

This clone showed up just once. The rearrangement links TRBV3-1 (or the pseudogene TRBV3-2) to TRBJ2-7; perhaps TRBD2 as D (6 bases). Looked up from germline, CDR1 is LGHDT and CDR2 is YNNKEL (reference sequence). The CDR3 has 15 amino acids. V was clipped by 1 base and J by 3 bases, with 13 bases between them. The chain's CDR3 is CASSQAGVTIYEQYF. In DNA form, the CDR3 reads TGTGCCAGCAGCCAAGCGGGGGTGACCATCTACGAGCAGTACTTC.

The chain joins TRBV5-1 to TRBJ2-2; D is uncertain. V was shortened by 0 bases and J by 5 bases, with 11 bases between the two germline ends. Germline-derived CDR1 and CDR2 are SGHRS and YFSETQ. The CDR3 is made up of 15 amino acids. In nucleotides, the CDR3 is TGCGCCAGCAGCTTGGGCCCTAGTTTAACCGGGGAGCTGTTTTTT. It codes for CASSLGPSLTGELFF.

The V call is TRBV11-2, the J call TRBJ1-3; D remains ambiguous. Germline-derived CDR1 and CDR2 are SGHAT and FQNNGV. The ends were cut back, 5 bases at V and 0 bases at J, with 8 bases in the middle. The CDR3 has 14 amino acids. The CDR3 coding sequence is TGTGCCAGCAGCAAAACGAGCTCTGGAAACACCATATATTTT. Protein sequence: CASSKTSSGNTIYF. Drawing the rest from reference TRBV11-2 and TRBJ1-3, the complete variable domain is EAGVAQSPRYKIIEKRQSVAFWCNPISGHATLYWYQQILGQGPKLLIQFQNNGVVDDSQLPKDRFSAERLKGVDSTLKIQPAKLEDSAVYLCASSKTSSGNTIYFGEGSWLTVV.

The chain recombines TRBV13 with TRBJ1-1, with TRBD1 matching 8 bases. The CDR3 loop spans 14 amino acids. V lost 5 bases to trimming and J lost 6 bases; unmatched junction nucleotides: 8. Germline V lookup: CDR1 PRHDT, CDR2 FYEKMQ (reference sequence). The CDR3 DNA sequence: TGTGCCAGCAGCGCTACAGGGGGATTGGCTGAAGCTTTCTTT. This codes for CASSATGGLAEAFF. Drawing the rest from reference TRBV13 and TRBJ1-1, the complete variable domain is AAGVIQSPRHLIKEKRETATLKCYPIPRHDTVYWYQQGPGQDPQFLISFYEKMQSDKGSIPDRFSAQQFSDYHSELNMSSLELGDSALYFCASSATGGLAEAFFGQGTRLTVV.